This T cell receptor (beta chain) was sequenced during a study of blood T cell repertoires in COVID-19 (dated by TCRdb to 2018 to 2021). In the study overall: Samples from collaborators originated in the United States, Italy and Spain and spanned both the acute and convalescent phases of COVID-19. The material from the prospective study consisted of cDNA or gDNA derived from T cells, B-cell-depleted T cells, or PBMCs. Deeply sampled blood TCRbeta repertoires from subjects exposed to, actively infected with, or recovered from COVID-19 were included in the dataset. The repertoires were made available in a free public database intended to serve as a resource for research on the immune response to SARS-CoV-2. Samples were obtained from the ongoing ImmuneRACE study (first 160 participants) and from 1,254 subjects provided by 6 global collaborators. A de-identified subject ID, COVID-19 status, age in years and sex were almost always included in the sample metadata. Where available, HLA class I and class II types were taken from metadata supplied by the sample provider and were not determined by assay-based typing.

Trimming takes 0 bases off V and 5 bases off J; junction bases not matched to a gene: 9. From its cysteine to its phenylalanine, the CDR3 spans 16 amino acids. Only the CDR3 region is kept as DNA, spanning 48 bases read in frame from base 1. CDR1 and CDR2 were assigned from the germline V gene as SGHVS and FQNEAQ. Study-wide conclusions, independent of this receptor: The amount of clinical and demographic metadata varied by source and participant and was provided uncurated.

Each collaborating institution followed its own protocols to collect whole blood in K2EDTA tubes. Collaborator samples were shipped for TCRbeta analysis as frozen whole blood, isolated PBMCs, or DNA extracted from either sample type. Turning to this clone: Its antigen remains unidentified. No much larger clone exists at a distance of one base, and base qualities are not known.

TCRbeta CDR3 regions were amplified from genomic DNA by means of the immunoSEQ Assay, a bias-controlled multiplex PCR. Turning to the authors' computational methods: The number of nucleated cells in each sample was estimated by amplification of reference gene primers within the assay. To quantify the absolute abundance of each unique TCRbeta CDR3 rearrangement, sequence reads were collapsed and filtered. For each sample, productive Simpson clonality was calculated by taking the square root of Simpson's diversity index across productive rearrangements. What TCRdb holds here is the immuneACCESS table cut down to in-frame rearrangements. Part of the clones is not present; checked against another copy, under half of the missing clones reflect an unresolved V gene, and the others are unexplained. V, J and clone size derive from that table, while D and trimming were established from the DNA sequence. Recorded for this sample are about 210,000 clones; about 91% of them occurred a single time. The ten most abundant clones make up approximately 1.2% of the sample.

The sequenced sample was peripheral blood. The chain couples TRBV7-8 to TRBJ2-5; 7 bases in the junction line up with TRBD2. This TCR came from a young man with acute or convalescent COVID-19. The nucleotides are TGTGCCAGCAGCTTAGCGCGGGGGAGCGGACGGGAGACCCAGTACTTC. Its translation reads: CASSLARGSGRETQYF.